These 29 T cell receptor beta chains share one sample of origin, sequenced in a study of blood T cell repertoires in COVID-19. The data were produced by immunoSEQ multiplex PCR, yet TCRdb's version contains in-frame clones alone and is incomplete. The sample has over 200,000 clones, about 85% seen once. Sequencing was done on a sample of peripheral blood. These receptors came from a woman older than 75 with acute or convalescent COVID-19.

In its sample, this clone was seen a few times. This sequence joins TRBV4-2 and TRBJ1-1, with 7 bases lining up with TRBD1. V lost 2 bases to trimming and J lost 3 bases; unmatched junction nucleotides: 6. The CDR3 has 15 residues. The germline V gene has CDR1 LGHNA and CDR2 YNFKEQ. Written as DNA, the CDR3 is TGTGCCAGCAGCCAAACGACAGGGATCGACACTGAAGCTTTCTTT. It encodes CASSQTTGIDTEAFF.

The chain uses TRBV14 and TRBJ2-2; perhaps TRBD2 as D (6 bases). The V gene lost 2 bases and the J gene lost 2 bases, with 12 bases spanning the gap. The CDR3 is 16 amino acids. Germline loops: CDR1 SGHDN, CDR2 FVKESK. The CDR3 DNA sequence: TGTGCCAGCAGCCAAACGGGACTTTCAAACACCGGGGAGCTGTTTTTT. Protein sequence: CASSQTGLSNTGELFF. Drawing the rest from reference TRBV14 and TRBJ2-2, the complete variable domain is EAGVTQFPSHSVIEKGQTVTLRCDPISGHDNLYWYRRVMGKEIKFLLHFVKESKQDESGMPNNRFLAERTGGTYSTLKVQPAELEDSGVYFCASSQTGLSNTGELFFGEGSRLTVL.

The chain uses TRBV19 and TRBJ1-2; no clear D gene. The germline V gene encodes CDR1 LNHDA and CDR2 SQIVND (reference sequence). Trimming took off 3 bases at V and 3 bases at J, with 17 bases between the two ends. The CDR3 is 16 amino acids. The CDR3 is CASSMTGISGDYGYTF. The DNA for the CDR3 is TGTGCCAGTAGTATGACCGGAATATCCGGGGACTATGGCTACACCTTC.

V is TRBV30 and J is TRBJ1-5; 7 nucleotides align to TRBD1. V gave up 1 base and J gave up 4 bases; unmatched junction bases: 7. CDR1 is GTSNPN, CDR2 SVGIG, per germline (reference sequence). The CDR3 loop spans 15 amino acids. The CDR3 spells CAWSALRTGNQPQHF. DNA of the CDR3: TGTGCCTGGAGTGCCCTCCGGACAGGAAATCAGCCCCAGCATTTT.

The V gene is TRBV12-3 or TRBV12-4, the J gene TRBJ1-2; TRBD1 matches 9 bases. This CDR3 is 13 amino acids long. The junction had 3 bases not matched to a gene; V was cut back by 6 bases and J by 4 bases. CDR3 nucleotide sequence: TGTGCCAGCAGAGTGGGACAGGGCTATGGCTACACCTTC. Translating it yields CASRVGQGYGYTF.

This sequence joins TRBV6-1 and TRBJ1-2; a weak D match, TRBD1 (6 bases). V lost 2 bases to trimming and J lost 9 bases, with 13 bases between them. This CDR3 has 13 residues. Germline V gene lookup returns CDR1 MNHNS and CDR2 SASEGT. The DNA for the CDR3 is TGTGCCAGCAGTGAAAATCGGGACACCAGCTACACCTTC. The encoded protein is CASSENRDTSYTF.

The chain uses TRBV7-2 and TRBJ2-5; D is undetermined. The CDR3 consists of 13 residues. Per germline, CDR1 SGHTA and CDR2 FQGNSA. Trimming took off 4 bases at V and 0 bases at J, with 6 bases between the two ends. The CDR3 region is CASSSSNQETQYF. The CDR3 DNA reads as TGTGCCAGCAGCTCTTCTAACCAAGAGACCCAGTACTTC.

The CDR3, as DNA: TGTGCCAGCAGCTTCCTCAGTCAGCCCCAGCATTTT. This codes for CASSFLSQPQHF. V is TRBV7-2 and J is TRBJ1-5; D is unclear. Germline lookup yields CDR1 SGHTA and CDR2 FQGNSA. There are 12 residues in the CDR3. V lost 3 bases to trimming and J lost 6 bases, with 6 bases between them.

This clone was seen only once. The rearrangement uses TRBV12-3 or TRBV12-4 and TRBJ2-7, with unresolved D. Deletions cut 2 bases from V and 1 base from J, with 6 bases between. The CDR3 spans 13 residues. Written as DNA, the CDR3 is TGTGCCAGCAGTTTAAGCGCATCCTACGAGCAGTACTTC. Protein product: CASSLSASYEQYF.

This sequence joins TRBV10-1 and TRBJ1-2; possible D gene TRBD1, 6 bases. Trimming removed 4 bases from V and 8 bases from J, with 20 bases in between. Germline V CDR1 and CDR2: WNHNN, SYGVQD (reference sequence). CDR3 length: 15 residues. The CDR3 sequence: CASSGDNPEVCGYTF. The CDR3 DNA sequence: TGCGCCAGCAGTGGGGACAACCCAGAAGTATGCGGCTACACCTTC.

This clone was observed once. The V call is TRBV28, the J call TRBJ1-1; the match to TRBD1 covers 7 bases. The CDR3 extends over 15 amino acids. The germline V gene encodes CDR1 MDHEN and CDR2 SYDVKM. V shed 3 bases and J 2 bases; nucleotides not matched to a gene: 6. CDR3 sequence reads: CASSFSRGGNTEAFF. The CDR3 nucleotides read TGTGCCAGCAGTTTCTCGAGAGGGGGCAACACTGAAGCTTTCTTT.

The rearrangement uses TRBV27 and TRBJ2-1, with 12 bases fitting TRBD2. The CDR3 has 15 residues. Germline values: CDR1 MNHEY, CDR2 SMNVEV (reference sequence). Unmatched junction bases numbered 7, after V lost 3 bases and J lost 10 bases. The CDR3 bases are TGTGCCAGCAGTTTTCCTAGCGGGAGGGCCGGGGAGCAGTTCTTC. It translates to CASSFPSGRAGEQFF.

V usage is TRBV29-1 and J usage is TRBJ2-3; 10 bases match TRBD1. CDR1 and CDR2 (germline): SQVTM, ANQGSEA. J gave up 1 base and V 5 bases, and 9 bases lay outside the gene matches. This CDR3 is built from 16 residues. This CDR3 reads CSVTPGTGVGTDTQYF. In DNA form, the CDR3 reads TGCAGCGTTACCCCCGGGACAGGGGTCGGCACAGATACGCAGTATTTT.

This chain connects TRBV5-1 to TRBJ1-6, with D maybe TRBD1 (6 bases). V lost 2 bases, J lost 0 bases, and 12 bases lay in between. The CDR3 contains 17 residues. CDR1 is SGHRS and CDR2 is YFSETQ in the germline V gene. CDR3 protein: CASSLQGPGSYNSPLHF. The CDR3 coding sequence is TGCGCCAGCAGCTTACAGGGCCCGGGCTCCTATAATTCACCCCTCCACTTT. Based on the CDR3 plus reference TRBV5-1 and TRBJ1-6, the full variable domain is KAGVTQTPRYLIKTRGQQVTLSCSPISGHRSVSWYQQTPGQGLQFLFEYFSETQRNKGNFPGRFSGRQFSNSRSEMNVSTLELGDSALYLCASSLQGPGSYNSPLHFGNGTRLTVT.

The genes are TRBV28 and TRBJ2-1; 13 positions agree with TRBD2. The junction had 8 bases not matched to a gene; V was cut back by 5 bases and J by 1 base. Germline values: CDR1 MDHEN, CDR2 SYDVKM. The CDR3 has 18 amino acids. CDR3 bases: TGTGCCAGCAGTCCCGGACTAGCGGGAGTTTGGTCCTACAATGAGCAGTTCTTC. The encoded protein is CASSPGLAGVWSYNEQFF.

The rearrangement links TRBV30 to TRBJ2-1; 8 nucleotides line up with TRBD2. The germline V gene has CDR1 GTSNPN and CDR2 SVGIG (reference sequence). Trimming at V came to 3 bases and at J to 3 bases, leaving 19 bases not matched to a gene. CDR3 length: 19 amino acids. CDR3 amino acids: CAWRVRRGMVSGSYNEQFF. As DNA, the CDR3 is TGTGCCTGGAGGGTTAGACGGGGAATGGTCAGCGGGAGCTACAATGAGCAGTTCTTC.

This clone was detected only a few times. For the CDR3, the DNA is TGTGCCAGCGTACCCGGGACAGGAGGCTACGAGCAGTACTTC. It yields the protein CASVPGTGGYEQYF. J is TRBJ2-7 and V is TRBV9; the match to TRBD1 covers 8 bases. Trimming cost V 7 bases and J 3 bases; bases outside gene matches: 9. This CDR3 is 14 amino acids long. Germline V gene data show CDR1 as SGDLS and CDR2 as YYNGEE.

This chain joins TRBV6-1 and TRBJ2-5; 15 nucleotides match TRBD2. The CDR3 is 19 amino acids. The germline V gene has CDR1 MNHNS and CDR2 SASEGT. V lost 3 bases to trimming and J lost 0 bases; unmatched junction nucleotides: 8. In DNA, the CDR3 is TGTGCCAGCAGTGACGGGACTAGCGGGAGGTTCGGGTACCAAGAGACCCAGTACTTC. Translating it yields CASSDGTSGRFGYQETQYF.

This clone has just a few counts. The CDR3 bases are TGTGCCAGCAGTTACACCGTAGGACAGGGCAACACCGGGGAGCTGTTTTTT. Translating gives CASSYTVGQGNTGELFF. The chain combines TRBV6-2 or TRBV6-3 with TRBJ2-2; 8 nucleotides align to TRBD1. V was clipped by 2 bases and J by 2 bases; unmatched bases: 7. The germline gives CDR1 MNHEY, CDR2 SVGEGT. This CDR3 contains 17 residues.

The table lists this clone with a count of one. The genes are TRBV6-5 and TRBJ2-1; 9 bases map to TRBD1. This CDR3 has 15 amino acids. Germline loops: CDR1 MNHEY, CDR2 SVGAGI. Germline trimming cut 6 bases from V and 7 bases from J; bases unmatched to any gene: 10. The CDR3 region is CASRSFSDRGNEQFF. The DNA for the CDR3 is TGTGCCAGCAGATCCTTCTCTGACAGGGGGAATGAGCAGTTCTTC.

This clone was counted between two and nine times. V usage is TRBV14 and J usage is TRBJ2-2; 8 bases fit TRBD1. CDR1 SGHDN and CDR2 FVKESK come from the germline V gene. The CDR3 totals 15 residues. The ends lost 4 bases at V and 7 bases at J; junction bases unmatched: 8. CDR3 region: CASSRGQGINGELFF. The CDR3 nucleotides are TGTGCCAGCAGCCGCGGACAGGGTATCAACGGGGAGCTGTTTTTT.

The gene calls are TRBV7-2 and TRBJ2-7; 10 nucleotides line up with TRBD2. Germline CDR1 SGHTA, CDR2 FQGNSA. The V gene end was trimmed by 5 bases and the J gene end by 2 bases; junction bases not matched to a gene: 6. The length of the CDR3 is 15 residues. CDR3 protein: CASSPWTSGPYEQYF. CDR3 nucleotide sequence: TGTGCCAGCAGCCCCTGGACTAGCGGACCCTACGAGCAGTACTTC. The complete variable domain, with remaining parts taken from reference TRBV7-2 and TRBJ2-7, reads GAGVSQSPSNKVTEKGKDVELRCDPISGHTALYWYRQSLGQGLEFLIYFQGNSAPDKSGLPSDRFSAERTGGSVSTLTIQRTQQEDSAVYLCASSPWTSGPYEQYFGPGTRLTVT.

The chain has TRBV7-9 and TRBJ2-1; D might be TRBD2 (6 bases). The germline V and J ends were trimmed by 1 base and 0 bases, with 7 bases remaining between them. This CDR3 is 15 amino acids long. Looked up from germline, CDR1 is SEHNR and CDR2 is FQNEAQ (reference sequence). Here the CDR3 DNA reads TGTGCCAGCAGCTTAGACGGGAGCTCCTACAATGAGCAGTTCTTC. This translates into CASSLDGSSYNEQFF.

The chain links TRBV11-1 to TRBJ2-6; D is unclear. CDR3 length equals 16 residues. The V end lost 5 bases, the J end lost 3 bases, and 14 bases lay between the germline ends. Per germline, CDR1 SGHAT and CDR2 FQDESV (reference sequence). The CDR3 protein is CASSPEVAFGANVLTF. In nucleotides, the CDR3 is TGTGCCAGCAGCCCCGAGGTGGCTTTTGGGGCCAACGTCCTGACTTTC.

This chain uses TRBV6-2 or TRBV6-3 with TRBJ1-5; the D gene is possibly TRBD1 (5 bases). The V gene lost 3 bases and the J gene lost 6 bases, with 9 bases spanning the gap. The CDR3 has 13 amino acids. From germline, CDR1 is MNHEY and CDR2 SVGEGT. CDR3 bases: TGTGCCAGCAGTTATCCTAGGGGTCAGCCCCAGCATTTT. It is translated as CASSYPRGQPQHF.

This chain connects TRBV28 to TRBJ2-7; no firm D call. The CDR3 sequence is 13 residues long. Trimming shortened V by 5 bases and J by 5 bases, and 13 bases separated the two germline ends. Germline V lookup: CDR1 MDHEN, CDR2 SYDVKM. The CDR3, as DNA: TGTGCCAGCAGTGCCCCACTAAGCAACGAGCAGTACTTC. Protein sequence: CASSAPLSNEQYF.

This sequence joins TRBV20-1 and TRBJ2-5; D is ambiguous. The germline V gene has CDR1 DFQATT and CDR2 SNEGSKA (reference sequence). The CDR3 spans 14 residues. V lost 3 bases and J 5 bases, leaving 16 bases between the germline ends. The DNA for the CDR3 is TGCAGTGCTAGTTTGGCTCCCGTTCCGGAGACCCAGTACTTC. Translated: CSASLAPVPETQYF.

This clone was counted only a few times. The chain carries TRBV10-3 and TRBJ1-1; D is uncertain. This CDR3 region has 15 residues. Germline V gene data show CDR1 as ENHRY and CDR2 as SYGVKD. V shed 0 bases and J shed 4 bases, with 12 bases lying between them. CDR3 DNA: TGTGCCATCAGTGAGTCGACTCGTGGGTTCACTGAAGCTTTCTTT. It translates to CAISESTRGFTEAFF.

The chain links TRBV5-6 to TRBJ1-2; D may be TRBD1 (6 bases). Trimming stripped 0 bases from V and 5 bases from J, with 11 bases between. This CDR3 spans 14 amino acids. Germline V gives CDR1 SGHDT, CDR2 YYEEEE. For the CDR3, the DNA is TGTGCCAGCAGCTTGGGTCAGGGGTATTATGGCTACACCTTC. Its protein is CASSLGQGYYGYTF. Full variable domain (remainder filled in from reference TRBV5-6 and TRBJ1-2): DAGVTQSPTHLIKTRGQQVTLRCSPKSGHDTVSWYQQALGQGPQFIFQYYEEEERQRGNFPDRFSGHQFPNYSSELNVNALLLGDSALYLCASSLGQGYYGYTFGSGTRLTVV.